This T cell receptor beta chain stems from a study of PD-1 blockade in classical Hodgkin lymphoma. Across the whole study: Nivolumab was given intravenously to patients at 3 mg/kg every 2 weeks.

Study results and limitations: The authors have not defined what causes the repertoire differences, possibly disease activity or prior therapy. Newly diagnosed and completely responding patients shared comparable baseline diversity.

The method was immunoSEQ multiplex PCR; TCRdb's version includes in-frame clones alone and lacks a portion of them. The data contain approximately 100,000 clones, 80% to 95% of them seen just once; the ten biggest clones take up 2.5% to 3.5%. A word on this clone: Its target is unknown.

From germline, CDR1 is SGDLS and CDR2 YYNGEE. The CDR3 has 13 residues. J was trimmed by 4 bases and V by 8 bases; bases with no gene match: 5. All trial patients relapsed after autologous stem cell transplantation. Here the sequenced sample was peripheral blood mononuclear cells (PBMCs), taken at baseline. V is TRBV9 and J is TRBJ1-1; 10 bases fit TRBD1. This clonotype originated in a human donor with classical Hodgkin lymphoma. The CDR3 nucleotides read TGTGCCAGTAGACAGGGGGCTGGCACTGAAGCTTTCTTT. This sequence encodes CASRQGAGTEAFF. Full variable domain (outside the CDR3, taken from reference TRBV9 and TRBJ1-1): DSGVTQTPKHLITATGQRVTLRCSPRSGDLSVYWYQQSLDQGLQFLIQYYNGEERAKGNILERFSAQQFPDLHSELNLSSLELGDSALYFCASRQGAGTEAFFGQGTRLTVV.